The next 3 T cell receptor beta chains were all read from a single sample in a study of shared clonotypes between healthy human individuals. Naive CD8 cells were CD45RO-negative, positively selected for CCR7, excluding terminally differentiated effector memory CD45RA+ cells. Profiled with immunoSEQ multiplex PCR; TCRdb holds only in-frame clones, not every one. The repertoire consists of about 600,000 clones, with around 95% occurring once and the leading ten covering roughly 0.1%. The specimen was naive CD8+ T cells sorted from blood. The receptor source for this set is a woman in her 30s in good health.

This sequence joins TRBV28 and TRBJ1-1; D call uncertain. The CDR3 runs 17 residues. Germline V gives CDR1 MDHEN, CDR2 SYDVKM. V lost 4 bases and J lost 0, with 18 bases in between. The CDR3, as DNA: TGTGCCAGCAGTTCTTTGCGGCAGAGACTCATGAACACTGAAGCTTTCTTT. It translates to CASSSLRQRLMNTEAFF.

CDR3 sequence reads: CASSLVVREDSYNEQFF. The DNA for the CDR3 is TGTGCCAGCAGCTTAGTGGTGCGGGAGGACTCCTACAATGAGCAGTTCTTC. The J gene is TRBJ2-1, the V gene TRBV7-6; 8 bases agree with TRBD2. The CDR3 runs 17 residues. Germline assignment: CDR1 SGHVS and CDR2 FNYEAQ. V shed 1 base and J 0 bases; nucleotides not matched to a gene: 5.

The chain recombines TRBV19 with TRBJ1-4; D possibly corresponds to TRBD1 (6 bases). Trimming left V 6 bases short and J 0 bases short, with 14 bases between. The CDR3 sequence is 16 residues long. Germline V gives CDR1 LNHDA, CDR2 SQIVND (reference sequence). DNA for the CDR3: TGTGCCAGTAGACTAACGGGGGCTGCAACTAATGAAAAACTGTTTTTT. Encoded protein: CASRLTGAATNEKLFF.